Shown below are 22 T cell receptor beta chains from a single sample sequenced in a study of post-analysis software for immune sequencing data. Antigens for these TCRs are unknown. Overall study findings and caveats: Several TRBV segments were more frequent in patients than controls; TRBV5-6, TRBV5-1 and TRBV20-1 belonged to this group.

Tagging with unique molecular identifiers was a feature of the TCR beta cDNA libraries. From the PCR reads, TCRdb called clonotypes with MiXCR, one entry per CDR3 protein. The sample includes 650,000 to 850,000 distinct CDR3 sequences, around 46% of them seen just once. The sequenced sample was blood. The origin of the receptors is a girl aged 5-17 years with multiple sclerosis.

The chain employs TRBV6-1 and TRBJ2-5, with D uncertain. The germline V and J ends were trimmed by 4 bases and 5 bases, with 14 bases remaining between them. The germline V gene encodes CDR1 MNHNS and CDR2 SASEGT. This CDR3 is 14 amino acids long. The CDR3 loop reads CASSVPLDRETQYF. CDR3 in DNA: TGTGCCAGCAGTGTACCCTTGGATCGGGAGACCCAGTACTTC.

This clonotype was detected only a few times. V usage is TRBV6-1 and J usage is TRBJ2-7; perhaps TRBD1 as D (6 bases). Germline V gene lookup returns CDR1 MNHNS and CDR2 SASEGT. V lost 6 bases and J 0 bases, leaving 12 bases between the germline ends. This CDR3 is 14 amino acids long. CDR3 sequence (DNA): TGTGCCAGCAGGACTGACAGGAACTCCTACGAGCAGTACTTC. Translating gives CASRTDRNSYEQYF.

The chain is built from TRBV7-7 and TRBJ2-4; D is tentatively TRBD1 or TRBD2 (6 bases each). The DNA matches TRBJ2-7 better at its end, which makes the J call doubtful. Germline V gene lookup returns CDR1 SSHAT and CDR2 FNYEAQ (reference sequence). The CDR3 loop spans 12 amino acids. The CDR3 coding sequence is TGTGCTAACTCAAGGGGGGCCTACGAGCAGTACTTC. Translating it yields CANSRGAYEQYF.

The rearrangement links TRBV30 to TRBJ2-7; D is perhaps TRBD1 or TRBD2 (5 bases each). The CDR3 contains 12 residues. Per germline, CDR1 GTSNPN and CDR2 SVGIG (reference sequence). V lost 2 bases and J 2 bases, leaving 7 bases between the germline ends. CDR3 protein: CAWSLGAYEQYF. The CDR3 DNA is TGTGCCTGGAGTCTGGGGGCCTACGAGCAGTACTTC.

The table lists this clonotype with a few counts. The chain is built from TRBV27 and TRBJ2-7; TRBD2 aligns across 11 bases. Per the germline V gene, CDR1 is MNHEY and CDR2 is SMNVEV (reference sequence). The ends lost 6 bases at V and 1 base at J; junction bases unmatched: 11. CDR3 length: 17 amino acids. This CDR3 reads CASSHRRLAGGSYEQYF. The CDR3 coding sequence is TGTGCCAGCAGCCACAGAAGGCTAGCGGGAGGTTCCTACGAGCAGTACTTC.

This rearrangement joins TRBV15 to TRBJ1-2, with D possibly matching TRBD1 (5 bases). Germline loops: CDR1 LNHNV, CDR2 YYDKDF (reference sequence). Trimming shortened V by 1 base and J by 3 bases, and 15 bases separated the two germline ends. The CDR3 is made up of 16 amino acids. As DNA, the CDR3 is TGTGCCACCAGCAGAGGGGGGTCCGGGAGCGACTATGGCTACACCTTC. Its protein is CATSRGGSGSDYGYTF.

The CDR3: CASSFLTSGLYNEQFF. CDR3 sequence (DNA): TGTGCCAGCAGCTTTCTAACTAGCGGCCTTTACAATGAGCAGTTCTTC. The rearrangement links TRBV5-6 to TRBJ2-1, with 8 bases aligning to TRBD2. The junction had 8 bases not matched to a gene; V was cut back by 2 bases and J by 4 bases. Germline lookup yields CDR1 SGHDT and CDR2 YYEEEE. CDR3 size: 16 residues.

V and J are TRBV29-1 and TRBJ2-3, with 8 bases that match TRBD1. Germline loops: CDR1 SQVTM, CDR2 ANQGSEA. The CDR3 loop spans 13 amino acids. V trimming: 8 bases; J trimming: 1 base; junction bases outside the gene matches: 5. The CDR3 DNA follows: TGCAGCCTGTACAGGGGGGGCACAGATACGCAGTATTTT. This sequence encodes CSLYRGGTDTQYF.

For the CDR3, the DNA is TGTGCCAGCAGCATCTGGACTAGCGGAATCTACGAGCAGTACTTC. Translation: CASSIWTSGIYEQYF. The chain couples TRBV7-2 to TRBJ2-7; TRBD2 matches 10 bases. The junction had 7 bases not matched to a gene; V was cut back by 5 bases and J by 3 bases. The germline CDR1 and CDR2 sequences are SGHTA and FQGNSA. The CDR3 contains 15 residues.

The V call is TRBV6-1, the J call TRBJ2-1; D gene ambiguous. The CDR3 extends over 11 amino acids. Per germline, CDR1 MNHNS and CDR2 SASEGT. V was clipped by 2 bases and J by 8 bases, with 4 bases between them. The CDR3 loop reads CASSEIDEQFF. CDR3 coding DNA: TGTGCCAGCAGTGAAATTGATGAGCAGTTCTTC.

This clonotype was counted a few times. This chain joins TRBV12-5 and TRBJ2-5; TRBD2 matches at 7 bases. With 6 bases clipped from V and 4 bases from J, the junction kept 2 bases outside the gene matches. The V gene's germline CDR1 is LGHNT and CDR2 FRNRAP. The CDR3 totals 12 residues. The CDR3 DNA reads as TGTGCTAGTGGGAGGGAGGGAGAGACCCAGTACTTC. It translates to CASGREGETQYF.

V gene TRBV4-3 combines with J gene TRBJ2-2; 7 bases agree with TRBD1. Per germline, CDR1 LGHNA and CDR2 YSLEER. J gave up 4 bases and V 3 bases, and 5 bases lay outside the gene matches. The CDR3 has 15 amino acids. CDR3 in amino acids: CASSQDRSGTGELFF. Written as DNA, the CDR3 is TGCGCCAGCAGCCAGGACAGGAGTGGCACCGGGGAGCTGTTTTTT.

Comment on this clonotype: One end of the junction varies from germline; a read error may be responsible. The CDR3 bases are TGTGCCGGCAGCACCACAGGGGGGAGCACAGATACGCAGTATTTT. It codes for CAGSTTGGSTDTQYF. The chain has TRBV7-2 and TRBJ2-3; the match to TRBD1 covers 8 bases. The germline gives CDR1 SGHTA, CDR2 FQGNSA. The CDR3 totals 15 residues.

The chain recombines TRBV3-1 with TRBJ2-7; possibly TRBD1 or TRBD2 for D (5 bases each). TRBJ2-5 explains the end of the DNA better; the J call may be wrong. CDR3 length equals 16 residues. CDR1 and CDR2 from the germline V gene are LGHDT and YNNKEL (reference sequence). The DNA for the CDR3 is TGTGCCAGCAGCCAAGATGTTGTCGAGGGGATGGAGACCCAGTACTTC. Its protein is CASSQDVVEGMETQYF.

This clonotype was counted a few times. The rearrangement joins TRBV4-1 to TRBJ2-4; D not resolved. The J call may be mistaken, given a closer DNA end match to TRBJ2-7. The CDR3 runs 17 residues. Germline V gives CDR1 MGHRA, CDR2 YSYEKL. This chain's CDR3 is CASSQDEEAGSFYEQYF. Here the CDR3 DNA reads TGCGCCAGCAGCCAAGATGAGGAAGCTGGGTCATTTTACGAGCAGTACTTC.

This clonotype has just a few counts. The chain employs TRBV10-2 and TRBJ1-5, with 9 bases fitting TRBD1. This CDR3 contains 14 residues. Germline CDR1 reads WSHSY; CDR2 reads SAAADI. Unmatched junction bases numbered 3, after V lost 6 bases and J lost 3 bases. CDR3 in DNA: TGCGCCAGCAGAGGACAGGGGAACAATCAGCCCCAGCATTTT. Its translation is CASRGQGNNQPQHF.

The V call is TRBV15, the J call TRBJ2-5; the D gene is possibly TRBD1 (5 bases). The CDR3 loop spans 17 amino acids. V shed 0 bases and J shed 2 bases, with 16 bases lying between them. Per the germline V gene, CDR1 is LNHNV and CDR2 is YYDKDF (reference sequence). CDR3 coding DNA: TGTGCCACCAGCAGAGAGGTTTTGGACATCTTTCAAGAGACCCAGTACTTC. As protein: CATSREVLDIFQETQYF.

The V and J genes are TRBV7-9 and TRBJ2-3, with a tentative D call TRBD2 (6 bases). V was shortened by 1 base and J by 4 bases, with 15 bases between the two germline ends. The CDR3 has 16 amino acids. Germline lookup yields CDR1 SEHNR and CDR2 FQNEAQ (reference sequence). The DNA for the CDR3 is TGTGCCAGCAGCTTAGTCGGGGGAGTGGAAGCAGATACGCAGTATTTT. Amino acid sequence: CASSLVGGVEADTQYF.

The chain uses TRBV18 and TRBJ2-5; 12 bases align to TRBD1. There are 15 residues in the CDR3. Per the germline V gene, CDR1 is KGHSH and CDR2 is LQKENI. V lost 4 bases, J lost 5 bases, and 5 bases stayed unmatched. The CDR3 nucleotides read TGTGCCAGCTCACTGCCGGGACAGGGGGCTGAGACCCAGTACTTC. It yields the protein CASSLPGQGAETQYF. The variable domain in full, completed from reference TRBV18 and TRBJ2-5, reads NAGVMQNPRHLVRRRGQEARLRCSPMKGHSHVYWYRQLPEEGLKFMVYLQKENIIDESGMPKERFSAEFPKEGPSILRIQQVVRGDSAAYFCASSLPGQGAETQYFGPGTRLLVL.

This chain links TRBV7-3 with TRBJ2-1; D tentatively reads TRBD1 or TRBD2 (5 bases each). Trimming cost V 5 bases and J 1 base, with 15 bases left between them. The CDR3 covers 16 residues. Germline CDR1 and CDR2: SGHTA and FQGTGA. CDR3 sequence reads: CASSATGTVSYNEQFF. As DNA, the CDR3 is TGTGCCAGCAGCGCGACCGGGACGGTTTCCTACAATGAGCAGTTCTTC.

CDR3 sequence: CASRAYEVGPGLGEQFF. CDR3 coding DNA: TGTGCCAGCAGAGCGTATGAGGTGGGCCCCGGATTGGGTGAGCAGTTCTTC. The chain carries TRBV27 and TRBJ2-1; no clear D gene. Germline assignment: CDR1 MNHEY and CDR2 SMNVEV (reference sequence). The CDR3 extends over 17 amino acids. Deletions cut 6 bases from V and 9 bases from J, with 27 bases between.

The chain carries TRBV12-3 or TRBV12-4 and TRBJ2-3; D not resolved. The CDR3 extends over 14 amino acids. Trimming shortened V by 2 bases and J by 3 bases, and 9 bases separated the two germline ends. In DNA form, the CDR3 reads TGTGCCAGCAGTTTACTTAGTCCAACAGATACGCAGTATTTT. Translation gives CASSLLSPTDTQYF.